These 25 T cell receptor beta chains came from one sample sequenced in a study of blood T cell repertoires in COVID-19. Sequencing was performed with immunoSEQ multiplex PCR; in TCRdb, only in-frame clones are kept and a portion is missing. The repertoire includes around 310,000 clones, 80% to 90% of them detected once, and less than 5.5% sits in the top ten. The sample comprised PBMCs or T cells enriched from blood (not recorded which). These receptors all stem from a young man who had recovered from COVID-19.

The rearrangement links TRBV10-1 to TRBJ2-3, with 14 bases matching TRBD2. Trimming at V came to 2 bases and at J to 2 bases, leaving 3 bases not matched to a gene. Germline V CDR1 and CDR2: WNHNN, SYGVQD (reference sequence). This CDR3 is built from 17 residues. This chain's CDR3 is CASSEGTSGGITDTQYF. In DNA form, the CDR3 reads TGCGCCAGCAGTGAGGGGACTAGCGGGGGAATCACAGATACGCAGTATTTT.

V usage is TRBV7-2 and J usage is TRBJ2-1, with D maybe TRBD1 (7 bases). The CDR3 has 14 residues. CDR1 is SGHTA, CDR2 FQGNSA, per germline. V lost 5 bases and J 4 bases, leaving 12 bases between the germline ends. Here the CDR3 DNA reads TGTGCCAGCAGCGAGACAGGGAGGTACAATGAGCAGTTCTTC. Protein product: CASSETGRYNEQFF.

V gene TRBV30 combines with J gene TRBJ2-7; 8 bases agree with TRBD1. After removal of 7 bases from V and 3 bases from J, the junction contained 5 bases not matched to a gene. CDR3 length: 12 residues. Germline CDR1 reads GTSNPN; CDR2 reads SVGIG (reference sequence). The CDR3: CAFGQGGYEQYF. The DNA for the CDR3 is TGTGCCTTTGGACAGGGAGGCTACGAGCAGTACTTC.

The rearrangement links TRBV4-1 to TRBJ1-1; D ambiguous. CDR3 length: 16 residues. Trimming removed 1 base at V and 0 bases at J, with 12 bases between. Germline values: CDR1 MGHRA, CDR2 YSYEKL. This CDR3 reads CASSQAIRALNTEAFF. In nucleotides, the CDR3 is TGCGCCAGCAGCCAAGCTATTAGAGCGCTGAACACTGAAGCTTTCTTT.

The rearrangement links TRBV5-4 to TRBJ1-2; D possibly corresponds to TRBD1 (5 bases). Trimming pared 1 base from V and 2 bases from J, leaving 12 bases between. The CDR3 covers 15 residues. Per the germline V gene, CDR1 is SGHNT and CDR2 is YYREEE (reference sequence). The CDR3 DNA follows: TGTGCCAGCAGCTTGAATGCAGGGTGGAACTATGGCTACACCTTC. It encodes CASSLNAGWNYGYTF.

CDR3: CASSLGPRTRTKETQYF. The DNA of the CDR3 is TGTGCCAGCAGCTTAGGGCCTCGGACACGGACCAAAGAGACCCAGTACTTC. The chain uses TRBV7-6 and TRBJ2-5; D might be TRBD1 (5 bases). The CDR3 is 17 amino acids. Between the trimmed V and J ends, which lost 1 base and 3 bases, there was a span of 18 bases. The germline V gene encodes CDR1 SGHVS and CDR2 FNYEAQ.

The chain recombines TRBV2 with TRBJ2-3; 8 positions agree with TRBD1. The CDR3 covers 14 residues. Per the germline V gene, CDR1 is SNHLY and CDR2 is FYNNEI. The ends lost 5 bases at V and 0 bases at J; junction bases unmatched: 1. The CDR3 loop reads CASSRDRSTDTQYF. CDR3 coding DNA: TGTGCCAGCAGTAGGGACAGGAGCACAGATACGCAGTATTTT.

The genes are TRBV30 and TRBJ2-7; unclear D gene. V lost 1 base to trimming and J lost 3 bases, with 7 bases between them. Germline V gene lookup returns CDR1 GTSNPN and CDR2 SVGIG (reference sequence). This CDR3 comprises 12 residues. DNA of the CDR3: TGTGCCTGGAGTGCCTCAGACTACGAGCAGTACTTC. It is translated as CAWSASDYEQYF. Full variable domain (missing parts from reference TRBV30 and TRBJ2-7): SQTIHQWPATLVQPVGSPLSLECTVEGTSNPNLYWYRQAAGRGLQLLFYSVGIGQISSEVPQNLSASRPQDRQFILSSKKLLLSDSGFYLCAWSASDYEQYFGPGTRLTVT.

A single count supports this clone. Here the CDR3 reads CASSLADRVSFGYTF. The DNA of the CDR3 is TGTGCCAGCAGCTTGGCGGACAGGGTTAGTTTTGGCTACACCTTC. The genes are TRBV5-5 and TRBJ1-2; the match to TRBD1 covers 8 bases. V dropped 0 bases and J dropped 7; count of bases not matched to a gene: 8. The CDR3 consists of 15 residues. Germline V gene lookup returns CDR1 SGHKS and CDR2 YYEKEE (reference sequence).

V is TRBV28 and J is TRBJ2-5, with 7 positions matching TRBD1. J gave up 5 bases and V 6 bases, and 9 bases lay outside the gene matches. The CDR3 runs 14 residues. The germline V gene has CDR1 MDHEN and CDR2 SYDVKM. CDR3 sequence (DNA): TGTGCCAGCAGGCTCGGGACAGCCGTCGAGACCCAGTACTTC. Translated: CASRLGTAVETQYF.

The chain links TRBV19 to TRBJ1-5; 7 bases line up with TRBD1. CDR3 length: 16 amino acids. Losses at the gene ends were 4 bases for V and 2 bases for J; bases not matched to a gene: 8. Germline CDR1 is LNHDA and CDR2 is SQIVND (reference sequence). CDR3 sequence reads: CASSRPKGAGNQPQHF. As DNA, the CDR3 is TGTGCCAGTAGTAGGCCTAAGGGGGCCGGCAATCAGCCCCAGCATTTT.

This clone was seen once. The CDR3 nucleotides read TGTGCCAGCAGAACGGGACAAACAAACACCGGGGAGCTGTTTTTT. Translation gives CASRTGQTNTGELFF. The J gene is TRBJ2-2, the V gene TRBV28, with TRBD1 as a possible D gene (6 bases). This CDR3 has 15 residues. The V gene's germline CDR1 is MDHEN and CDR2 SYDVKM. With 6 bases removed from V and 2 bases from J, the gap between germline ends came to 13 bases.

The chain is built from TRBV19 and TRBJ1-3, with TRBD1 identical over 11 bases. This CDR3 has 15 amino acids. Germline CDR1 and CDR2: LNHDA and SQIVND (reference sequence). V trimming: 6 bases; J trimming: 3 bases; junction bases outside the gene matches: 4. As DNA, the CDR3 is TGTGCCAGTAGCTGGACAGGGGGCGGTGGAAACACCATATATTTT. Translating it yields CASSWTGGGGNTIYF.

The V call is TRBV19, the J call TRBJ2-7; 9 bases map to TRBD1. The CDR3 spans 13 residues. Trimming took 7 bases from V and 2 from J; bases not matched to a gene: 3. Germline V lookup: CDR1 LNHDA, CDR2 SQIVND (reference sequence). CDR3 in DNA: TGTGCCAGTAACACAGGGGGCACCTACGAGCAGTACTTC. It translates to CASNTGGTYEQYF.

CDR3 region: CASSPRGLAGGPNQETQYF. CDR3 in DNA: TGTGCCAGCAGCCCCCGGGGGCTAGCGGGGGGGCCAAACCAAGAGACCCAGTACTTC. V is TRBV4-2 and J is TRBJ2-5; 12 bases match TRBD2. V dropped 4 bases and J dropped 0; count of bases not matched to a gene: 12. This CDR3 spans 19 amino acids. The germline gives CDR1 LGHNA, CDR2 YNFKEQ.

The chain couples TRBV5-1 to TRBJ1-3; 7 positions match TRBD1. CDR1 and CDR2 from the germline V gene are SGHRS and YFSETQ. The CDR3 sequence is 16 residues long. The trim removed 3 bases at V and 0 bases at J, leaving 6 bases unmatched. The CDR3 DNA reads TGCGCCAGCAGCTGGGCGGGACAGCGCTCTGGAAACACCATATATTTT. Translating it yields CASSWAGQRSGNTIYF. The full variable domain, in which reference TRBV5-1 and TRBJ1-3 provide the parts outside the CDR3, is KAGVTQTPRYLIKTRGQQVTLSCSPISGHRSVSWYQQTPGQGLQFLFEYFSETQRNKGNFPGRFSGRQFSNSRSEMNVSTLELGDSALYLCASSWAGQRSGNTIYFGEGSWLTVV.

A few counts support this clone. J is TRBJ1-2 and V is TRBV30; D gene ambiguous. The CDR3 is 12 residues long. Germline V gene sequence: CDR1 GTSNPN, CDR2 SVGIG (reference sequence). The V end lost 0 bases, the J end lost 4 bases, and 6 bases lay between the germline ends. CDR3 DNA sequence: TGTGCCTGGAGTGTGACACTCTATGGCTACACCTTC. It specifies CAWSVTLYGYTF.

The rearrangement links TRBV3-1 (or the pseudogene TRBV3-2) to TRBJ1-5; tentatively, D is TRBD1 (5 bases). Deletions cut 1 base from V and 1 base from J, with 11 bases between. The CDR3 is 16 amino acids. Looked up from germline, CDR1 is LGHDT and CDR2 is YNNKEL (reference sequence). The CDR3: CASSQGWGGSNQPQHF. CDR3 sequence (DNA): TGTGCCAGCAGCCAAGGGTGGGGGGGGAGCAATCAGCCCCAGCATTTT.

The V call is TRBV19, the J call TRBJ2-7, with D tentatively TRBD1 (6 bases). V was clipped by 5 bases and J by 2 bases, with 10 bases between them. CDR1 is LNHDA and CDR2 is SQIVND in the germline V gene (reference sequence). This CDR3 has 13 residues. CDR3 nucleotides: TGTGCCAGTAGTGGGGACACTACCTACGAGCAGTACTTC. This encodes CASSGDTTYEQYF.

CDR3 nucleotide sequence: TGCGCCAGCCAGGACAGGGAAGGAAACACCATATATTTT. It yields the protein CASQDREGNTIYF. This chain connects TRBV10-1 to TRBJ1-3; TRBD1 agrees at 8 bases. The CDR3 is made up of 13 amino acids. Per germline, CDR1 WNHNN and CDR2 SYGVQD (reference sequence). The trim removed 8 bases at V and 4 bases at J, leaving 4 bases unmatched.

V and J are TRBV28 and TRBJ2-1; 10 nucleotides agree with TRBD2. V was pared by 6 bases and J by 8 bases, with 10 bases of the junction left unmatched. The CDR3 is made up of 15 amino acids. The germline gives CDR1 MDHEN, CDR2 SYDVKM. The CDR3 region is CASRVSGGAWDEQFF. CDR3 DNA: TGTGCCAGCAGAGTAAGCGGGGGGGCCTGGGATGAGCAGTTCTTC. Full variable domain (remainder filled in from reference TRBV28 and TRBJ2-1): DVKVTQSSRYLVKRTGEKVFLECVQDMDHENMFWYRQDPGLGLRLIYFSYDVKMKEKGDIPEGYSVSREKKERFSLILESASTNQTSMYLCASRVSGGAWDEQFFGPGTRLTVL.

The chain joins TRBV3-1 (or the pseudogene TRBV3-2) to TRBJ2-3, with TRBD2 matching 10 bases. The germline V gene encodes CDR1 LGHDT and CDR2 YNNKEL (reference sequence). This CDR3 has 21 residues. The V segment lost 0 bases and the J segment 5 bases; nucleotides outside the gene matches: 20. The CDR3 sequence is CASSQDGGLAETLAGVDTQYF. The CDR3 DNA reads as TGTGCCAGCAGCCAAGATGGCGGACTAGCGGAGACACTAGCAGGGGTAGATACGCAGTATTTT.

The chain carries TRBV3-1 (or the pseudogene TRBV3-2) and TRBJ1-3; 10 nucleotides line up with TRBD1. V lost 2 bases to trimming and J lost 0 bases; unmatched junction nucleotides: 13. Germline V gene data show CDR1 as LGHDT and CDR2 as YNNKEL (reference sequence). The CDR3 is 20 amino acids. The CDR3 loop is CASSQWSGTGAPDSGNTIYF. DNA of the CDR3: TGTGCCAGCAGCCAATGGTCGGGGACAGGGGCCCCTGACTCTGGAAACACCATATATTTT.

This clone appeared once. The chain has TRBV6-1 and TRBJ2-7; possible D gene TRBD2, 6 bases. The V end lost 6 bases, the J end lost 0 bases, and 24 bases lay between the germline ends. The germline V gene encodes CDR1 MNHNS and CDR2 SASEGT. The CDR3 runs 18 residues. CDR3 region: CASSERATYGSHSYEQYF. As DNA, the CDR3 is TGTGCCAGCAGCGAAAGAGCGACGTACGGGAGTCACTCCTACGAGCAGTACTTC.

The rearrangement links TRBV10-3 to TRBJ2-7, with 8 bases matching TRBD2. The V and J ends lost 0 bases and 4 bases, in that order; junction bases with no gene match: 8. The CDR3 spans 16 residues. Per the germline V gene, CDR1 is ENHRY and CDR2 is SYGVKD. The CDR3 spells CAISESLSSGSYEQYF. In DNA form, the CDR3 reads TGTGCCATCAGTGAGTCTCTGTCTAGCGGGTCTTACGAGCAGTACTTC.